The 6 T cell receptor beta chains reported below all come from one sample, sequenced in a study of blood T cell repertoires in COVID-19. Sequencing used immunoSEQ multiplex PCR; TCRdb keeps in-frame clones, though not all of them. The sample includes 220,000 or so clones, roughly 75% of them seen just once. Sequenced input: peripheral blood. The receptors here all came from a woman aged 70 to 79 with acute or convalescent COVID-19.

In this sample, this clone turned up once. The same CDR3 arises from other DNA sequences in this sample as well. This chain joins TRBV9 and TRBJ2-1; 8 nucleotides match TRBD2. Unmatched junction bases numbered 0, after V lost 1 base and J lost 0 bases. The CDR3 covers 15 residues. Germline CDR1 reads SGDLS; CDR2 reads YYNGEE. The CDR3 region has the DNA TGTGCCAGCAGCGTAAGCGGGAGCTCCTACAATGAGCAGTTCTTC. This sequence encodes CASSVSGSSYNEQFF.

This clone was recorded once. The rearrangement joins TRBV30 to TRBJ1-2; no clear D. CDR3 length: 13 residues. Germline CDR1 GTSNPN, CDR2 SVGIG (reference sequence). Between the trimmed V and J ends, which lost 5 bases and 4 bases, there was a span of 14 bases. CDR3: CAWETRIPYGYTF. CDR3 in DNA: TGTGCCTGGGAGACAAGAATTCCCTATGGCTACACCTTC.

J is TRBJ1-1 and V is TRBV2; no reliable D call. CDR3 length: 15 amino acids. Trimming removed 0 bases at V and 1 base at J, with 9 bases between. Germline V gene sequence: CDR1 SNHLY, CDR2 FYNNEI. The CDR3 DNA is TGTGCCAGCAGTGAAGCGCTGGGAGCGAACACTGAAGCTTTCTTT. Amino acid sequence: CASSEALGANTEAFF.

The V call is TRBV19, the J call TRBJ2-3; 7 nucleotides match TRBD2. CDR1 and CDR2 from the germline V gene are LNHDA and SQIVND (reference sequence). The CDR3 extends over 14 amino acids. V shed 7 bases and J 2 bases; nucleotides not matched to a gene: 6. CDR3 nucleotide sequence: TGTGCCAGTAATGGGCTAGCGGCCACAGATACGCAGTATTTT. Translated, it gives CASNGLAATDTQYF.

This chain links TRBV30 with TRBJ2-7, with 9 bases identical to TRBD1. The CDR3 sequence is 14 residues long. V dropped 1 base and J dropped 3; count of bases not matched to a gene: 4. Germline CDR1 GTSNPN, CDR2 SVGIG (reference sequence). In DNA, the CDR3 is TGTGCCTGGAGTGAGGGACAGGGCATCTACGAGCAGTACTTC. Amino acids: CAWSEGQGIYEQYF.

The chain couples TRBV5-1 to TRBJ1-4, with 10 positions matching TRBD1. Germline V gives CDR1 SGHRS, CDR2 YFSETQ. Trimming removed 4 bases from V and 1 base from J; junction bases left unmatched: 10. The CDR3 is made up of 18 amino acids. In DNA, the CDR3 is TGCGCCAGCAGCCCAGTGACAGGGGGCCTGAGAACTAATGAAAAACTGTTTTTT. Residues: CASSPVTGGLRTNEKLFF.